A selection of T cell receptor beta chains follows, all from one sample in a study of T cell changes during pregnancy in multiple sclerosis. Repertoires were generated with immunoSEQ multiplex PCR, while TCRdb's copy carries only in-frame clones and drops some. The top ten clones hold around 0.6% of a sample with approximately 69,000 clones, roughly 94% of them seen once. The specimen comprised peripheral blood, sampled in the third trimester of pregnancy. These receptors originate from a female donor with multiple sclerosis, enrolled in a pregnancy study. The CDR3 runs from the conserved cysteine through the conserved F or W. Fields, in order: V gene, CDR3 length, D gene, clone size, J gene, CDR3 DNA, CDR3 protein. D genes are given only for firm matches. Expanded clones get a size class; other rows say once, few or many, or leave the size out.

>TRBV6-1|14|-|-|TRBJ1-1
TGTGCCAGCAGTCTCACCGGTCTGTTCACTGAAGCTTTCTTT
CASSLTGLFTEAFF
>TRBV9|15|TRBD2|-|TRBJ2-7
TGTGCCAGCAGCGTAGAGTCTAGCGGGGGCTACGAGCAGTACTTC
CASSVESSGGYEQYF
>TRBV28|15|TRBD1|-|TRBJ1-5
TGTGCCAGCAGTTCCGACAGGGCGGATCGTCAGCCCCAGCATTTT
CASSSDRADRQPQHF
>TRBV6-5|14|-|-|TRBJ2-5
TGTGCCAGCAGTTACTCCCAGGCCCAAGAGACCCAGTACTTC
CASSYSQAQETQYF
>TRBV2|15|-|-|TRBJ2-3
TGTGCCAGCAGTTACAGGGATATTAGCACAGATACGCAGTATTTT
CASSYRDISTDTQYF
>TRBV7-2|15|TRBD1|once|TRBJ1-2
TGTGCCAGCAGCTCCGAACAGGGGCTGTTCTATGGCTACACCTTC
CASSSEQGLFYGYTF
>TRBV2|13|-|-|TRBJ1-2
TGTGCCAGCAGTGGAGGAAGGAGTGTTGGCTACACCTTC
CASSGGRSVGYTF
>TRBV18|17|TRBD2|-|TRBJ2-1
TGTGCCAGCTCACCACTGTATATTGGACTAGCGGGGGATGAGCAGTTCTTC
CASSPLYIGLAGDEQFF
>TRBV2|14|-|-|TRBJ2-3
TGTGCCAGCAGTAGAGACAGTAACACAGATACGCAGTATTTT
CASSRDSNTDTQYF
>TRBV14|16|TRBD1|few|TRBJ1-1
TGTGCCAGCAGCCAAAGCCGGACAGGGGTCGACACTGAAGCTTTCTTT
CASSQSRTGVDTEAFF
>TRBV7-2|15|-|-|TRBJ1-5
TGTGCCAGCAGCTTGGGCAGGGGTGGAGATCAGCCCCAGCATTTT
CASSLGRGGDQPQHF
>TRBV9|14|-|-|TRBJ1-6
TGTGCCAGCAGCCCGCGGGGGGACCTGGCACCCCTCCACTTT
CASSPRGDLAPLHF
>TRBV4-1|17|TRBD2|-|TRBJ2-3
TGCGCCAGCAGCCAGGGACGGGCTAGCGGGGGCACAGATACGCAGTATTTT
CASSQGRASGGTDTQYF
>TRBV29-1|15|TRBD1|once|TRBJ2-2
TGCAGCGTTGACCTCGAGGGGGCGGGTACCGGGGAGCTGTTTTTT
CSVDLEGAGTGELFF
>TRBV5-1|15|TRBD1|-|TRBJ2-5
TGCGCCAGCAGCCCGAGGGACAGGGTCCAAGAGACCCAGTACTTC
CASSPRDRVQETQYF
>TRBV7-9|14|TRBD1|-|TRBJ1-2
TGTGCCAGCAGCTTACAGGGGGCTAACTATGGCTACACCTTC
CASSLQGANYGYTF
>TRBV15|16|-|-|TRBJ2-2
TGTGCCACCAGCACCCCGGGAAAAAGCTACACCGGGGAGCTGTTTTTT
CATSTPGKSYTGELFF
>TRBV9|14|-|-|TRBJ1-5
TGTGCCAGCAGTAGGACGGGGGGCCATCAGCCCCAGCATTTT
CASSRTGGHQPQHF
>TRBV9|15|-|-|TRBJ1-4
TGTGCCAGCAGCCCCCGTACGGCAACTAATGAAAAACTGTTTTTT
CASSPRTATNEKLFF
>TRBV4-2|14|-|-|TRBJ2-3
TGTGCCAGCAGCCAAGATCGGCGGTTGGATACGCAGTATTTT
CASSQDRRLDTQYF
>TRBV10-3|14|-|-|TRBJ2-1
TGTGCCATCAGTTCGGGACTCGACGACAATGAGCAGTTCTTC
CAISSGLDDNEQFF
>TRBV5-6|14|-|-|TRBJ1-5
TGTGCCAGCAGCTTTTCAGGTGGCGATCAGCCCCAGCATTTT
CASSFSGGDQPQHF
>TRBV14|18|TRBD2|-|TRBJ2-7
TGTGCCAGCAGCCAAGAGGGGTTGGCCGGGACTAGCGTCTACGAGCAGTACTTC
CASSQEGLAGTSVYEQYF
>TRBV25-1|12|-|-|TRBJ2-1
TGTGCCAGCAGTGGGGGCCACAATGAGCAGTTCTTC
CASSGGHNEQFF
>TRBV7-2|13|-|-|TRBJ2-3
TGTGCCAGCAGCCCCCAAATTTTAGATACGCAGTATTTT
CASSPQILDTQYF
>TRBV27|15|-|-|TRBJ1-1
TGTGCCAGCAGTCCCTCGGGACTCCCGAACACTGAAGCTTTCTTT
CASSPSGLPNTEAFF
>TRBV5-4|16|TRBD1|-|TRBJ2-1
TGTGCCAGCAGCAGCTCCGCGGACAGGGGCCACAATGAGCAGTTCTTC
CASSSSADRGHNEQFF
>TRBV5-1|16|TRBD2|-|TRBJ2-3
TGCGCCAGCAGCTGGGGGGGTCCTCGAGGCACAGATACGCAGTATTTT
CASSWGGPRGTDTQYF
>TRBV7-9|15|-|-|TRBJ1-1
TGTGCCAGCAGCATTCCTGGGGAGAGGAACACTGAAGCTTTCTTT
CASSIPGERNTEAFF
>TRBV7-3|16|-|-|TRBJ2-3
TGTGCCAGCAGCTTAATAGGGGGGGGCCACACAGATACGCAGTATTTT
CASSLIGGGHTDTQYF
>TRBV29-1|14|-|-|TRBJ1-1
TGCAGCGCGCCCTCGACTTACCCGGGCACTGAAGCTTTCTTT
CSAPSTYPGTEAFF
>TRBV10-3|16|-|-|TRBJ1-2
TGTGCCATCAGTCTCGGACAGACTCTGAATAACTATGGCTACACCTTC
CAISLGQTLNNYGYTF
>TRBV7-2|18|TRBD1|-|TRBJ1-6
TGTGCCAGCAGCTTGGCAGGGGGCCTGAGCTCCTATAATTCACCCCTCCACTTT
CASSLAGGLSSYNSPLHF
>TRBV29-1|15|TRBD2|-|TRBJ2-3
TGCAGCGCCTATTTTCTTAGCGGGGGCACAGATACGCAGTATTTT
CSAYFLSGGTDTQYF
>TRBV30|12|-|once|TRBJ1-2
TGTGCCTGGAGCCCCCCGACAGGTCCTTTAACCTTC
CAWSPPTGPLTF
>TRBV30|13|-|-|TRBJ1-5
TGTGCCTGGAGTGTAGGAGGAAATCAGCCCCAGCATTTT
CAWSVGGNQPQHF
>TRBV14|17|-|once|TRBJ1-1
TGTGCCAGCAGCCAAAGTAAGGGGCTGGGAGGGAACACTGAAGCTTTCTTT
CASSQSKGLGGNTEAFF
>TRBV7-2|12|TRBD1|-|TRBJ1-2
TGTGCCAGCAGCCGGACAGGGGATGGCTACACCTTC
CASSRTGDGYTF
>TRBV6-5|13|TRBD2|once|TRBJ2-7
TGTGCCAGCAAAAGCGGGGGACTCTACGAGCAGTACTTC
CASKSGGLYEQYF
>TRBV7-2|15|TRBD1|-|TRBJ1-5
TGTGCCAGCAGCTTCGGGACAGGGGGCAATCAGCCCCAGCATTTT
CASSFGTGGNQPQHF
>TRBV6-1|16|TRBD2|-|TRBJ2-3
TGTGCCAGCAGTGATGGATTTAGCGGGGTAACAGATACGCAGTATTTT
CASSDGFSGVTDTQYF
>TRBV7-9|14|-|-|TRBJ1-2
TGTGCCAGCAGCTATCTGACAGTTAACTATGGCTACACCTTC
CASSYLTVNYGYTF
>TRBV7-2|12|-|-|TRBJ2-7
TGTGCCAGCAGCTTAGCCACCTACGAGCAGTACTTC
CASSLATYEQYF
>TRBV9|15|-|-|TRBJ1-2
TGTGCCAGCAGCGTAGGCAGGGTCCGGCGGGGTGGCTACACCTTC
CASSVGRVRRGGYTF
>TRBV9|16|-|once|TRBJ1-3
TGTGCCAGCAGCGTTGGGGCACGGAACTCTGGAAACACCATATATTTT
CASSVGARNSGNTIYF
>TRBV29-1|12|-|-|TRBJ2-7
TGCAGCGTTAGTCGGGGGTCGTACGAGCAGTACTTC
CSVSRGSYEQYF
>TRBV7-8|14|-|-|TRBJ1-5
TGTGCCAGCAGCTTAGGGTGGGGGGGACAGCCCCAGCATTTT
CASSLGWGGQPQHF
>TRBV11-2|12|TRBD2|-|TRBJ2-1
TGTGCCAGCAGCGGGACTAGCTACGAGCAGTTCTTC
CASSGTSYEQFF
>TRBV4-3|17|-|-|TRBJ2-3
TGCGCCAGCAGCCAACGCTATAGTGAGATTCTCACAGATACGCAGTATTTT
CASSQRYSEILTDTQYF
>TRBV18|13|-|-|TRBJ1-2
TGTGCCAGCTCACCGACACTCGACTATGGCTACACCTTC
CASSPTLDYGYTF